This entry lists 30 T cell receptor beta chains sequenced from one sample in a study of T cell repertoires in cytomegalovirus infection. TCRdb redid the calling of the reads with MiXCR, one entry per CDR3 protein. Found here are about 320,000 distinct CDR3 sequences, 9% to 9.5% of them singletons; the top ten hold 3.5% to 4.5%. Source material: PBMCs. Receptors originate from a human donor in good health (CMV status not recorded). Some clones in this sample may be carry-over from other donors' samples.

This clonotype has more than one count but fewer than ten. This chain connects TRBV12-3 or TRBV12-4 to TRBJ2-7; D is uncertain. Trimming took off 6 bases at V and 7 bases at J, with 13 bases between the two ends. The CDR3 contains 12 residues. The CDR3 region is CASRTELGEQYF. For the CDR3, the DNA is TGTGCCAGCAGGACCGAACTCGGGGAGCAGTACTTC.

This clonotype was detected ten times or more. J is TRBJ1-2 and V is TRBV4-3; D call uncertain. The CDR3 contains 14 residues. Germline loops: CDR1 LGHNA, CDR2 YSLEER. Trimming took 0 bases from V and 3 from J, leaving 8 bases between them. The CDR3 DNA sequence: TGCGCCAGCAGCCAAGAGGGGTACGACTATGGCTACACCTTC. This translates into CASSQEGYDYGYTF.

This clonotype was counted only a few times. This chain's CDR3 is CSASEDRVREQYF. The CDR3 coding sequence is TGCAGTGCTAGCGAGGACAGGGTCAGGGAGCAGTACTTC. The genes are TRBV20-1 and TRBJ2-7; the match to TRBD1 covers 8 bases. Germline CDR1 reads DFQATT; CDR2 reads SNEGSKA (reference sequence). The CDR3 is 13 residues long. The ends lost 3 bases at V and 7 bases at J; junction bases unmatched: 8.

V gene TRBV10-3 combines with J gene TRBJ2-1; the match to TRBD2 covers 12 bases. The V segment lost 2 bases and the J segment 7 bases; nucleotides outside the gene matches: 6. Germline CDR1 and CDR2: ENHRY and SYGVKD. The CDR3 loop spans 16 amino acids. The CDR3 nucleotides are TGTGCCATCAGTGAGGCGGCTAGCGGGAGGGGGAATGAGCAGTTCTTC. Amino acid sequence: CAISEAASGRGNEQFF.

The table lists this clonotype with many counts. This chain uses TRBV7-2 with TRBJ1-2; 7 nucleotides line up with TRBD1. The CDR3 loop spans 15 amino acids. V shed 5 bases and J 6 bases; nucleotides not matched to a gene: 12. Germline V gene sequence: CDR1 SGHTA, CDR2 FQGNSA. The CDR3: CASSPGTDPRDGYTF. In DNA, the CDR3 is TGTGCCAGCAGCCCAGGGACAGACCCTAGGGATGGCTACACCTTC.

This clonotype is a singleton in its sample. V and J are TRBV6-6 and TRBJ2-5, with D tentatively TRBD1 (7 bases). Germline CDR1 MNHNY, CDR2 SVGAGI (reference sequence). Trimming stripped 0 bases from V and 0 bases from J, with 20 bases between. The CDR3 length is 19 residues. CDR3 sequence reads: CASSYSGAGGRSYQETQYF. In DNA form, the CDR3 reads TGTGCCAGCAGTTACTCGGGGGCAGGGGGGCGATCCTACCAAGAGACCCAGTACTTC.

The chain is built from TRBV24-1 and TRBJ2-1; 11 positions agree with TRBD2. The CDR3 length is 17 residues. The germline V gene has CDR1 KGHDR and CDR2 SFDVKD. V shed 5 bases and J 5 bases; nucleotides not matched to a gene: 10. Here the CDR3 DNA reads TGTGCCACCAGTGCCCCAGACCCACTAGCGGGAGACAATGAGCAGTTCTTC. This gives the protein CATSAPDPLAGDNEQFF.

There are a few counts of this clonotype. The V and J genes are TRBV28 and TRBJ2-2; D unclear. V shed 7 bases and J shed 8 bases, with 8 bases lying between them. Germline loops: CDR1 MDHEN, CDR2 SYDVKM. CDR3 length equals 11 residues. CDR3 DNA: TGTGCCAGCACCATAAGGGGGGAGCTGTTTTTT. Encoded protein: CASTIRGELFF.

The chain combines TRBV19 with TRBJ2-7; D not certain. Germline V CDR1 and CDR2: LNHDA, SQIVND (reference sequence). This CDR3 spans 13 amino acids. The V gene lost 7 bases and the J gene lost 2 bases, with 12 bases spanning the gap. This chain's CDR3 is CASNFGGTYEQYF. CDR3 nucleotides: TGTGCCAGTAATTTTGGCGGTACCTACGAGCAGTACTTC.

This clonotype was seen a single time. It may be a read error: a sequence one base away is much more abundant. The V call is TRBV19, the J call TRBJ1-2; TRBD1 is a possible D gene (5 bases). The germline V gene encodes CDR1 LNHDA and CDR2 SQIVND (reference sequence). Trimming took 5 bases from V and 2 from J, leaving 18 bases between them. This CDR3 contains 16 residues. CDR3 protein: CASSSQAGRRNYGYTF. The CDR3 bases are TGTGCCAGTAGTTCCCAGGCGGGACGGAGAAACTATGGCTACACCTTC. Together with reference TRBV19 and TRBJ1-2, the CDR3 gives the full variable domain: DGGITQSPKYLFRKEGQNVTLSCEQNLNHDAMYWYRQDPGQGLRLIYYSQIVNDFQKGDIAEGYSVSREKKESFPLTVTSAQKNPTAFYLCASSSQAGRRNYGYTFGSGTRLTVV.

This rearrangement joins TRBV7-6 to TRBJ2-4, with D possibly matching TRBD1 (6 bases). CDR1 SGHVS and CDR2 FNYEAQ come from the germline V gene. The CDR3 covers 17 residues. Trimming shortened V by 4 bases and J by 0 bases, and 16 bases separated the two germline ends. The CDR3 DNA follows: TGTGCCAGCAGCTCCGCGACAGGACATCTAGCCAAAAACATTCAGTACTTC. Protein sequence: CASSSATGHLAKNIQYF.

The rearrangement links TRBV20-1 to TRBJ2-7, with a tentative D call TRBD1 (6 bases). Germline CDR1 is DFQATT and CDR2 is SNEGSKA (reference sequence). This CDR3 contains 12 residues. Trimming shortened V by 0 bases and J by 8 bases, and 11 bases separated the two germline ends. The CDR3 bases are TGCAGTGCTAGAGATTATCAGGGGAAGCAGTACTTC. It codes for CSARDYQGKQYF.

The sample holds many counts of this clonotype. This chain joins TRBV5-1 and TRBJ2-1; 9 positions agree with TRBD2. There are 17 residues in the CDR3. Losses at the gene ends were 4 bases for V and 4 bases for J; bases not matched to a gene: 12. In germline, CDR1 is SGHRS, CDR2 YFSETQ. The CDR3 DNA follows: TGCGCCAGCAGCACCCTGGGCGGGAGGGCCCTTTACAATGAGCAGTTCTTC. It codes for CASSTLGGRALYNEQFF.

J is TRBJ2-2 and V is TRBV6-4; 7 bases are shared with TRBD2. Germline CDR1 MRHNA, CDR2 SNTAGT. The CDR3 length is 16 residues. Trimming at V came to 0 bases and at J to 1 base, leaving 2 bases not matched to a gene. The CDR3 spells CASSDSASGNTGELFF. DNA for the CDR3: TGTGCCAGCAGTGACTCGGCTAGCGGGAACACCGGGGAGCTGTTTTTT.

This clonotype has ten or more counts. This sequence joins TRBV7-9 and TRBJ1-1; D is undetermined. CDR1 and CDR2 from the germline V gene are SEHNR and FQNEAQ (reference sequence). V dropped 0 bases and J dropped 11 bases, with 10 bases sitting between them. The CDR3 is made up of 12 amino acids. CDR3 in amino acids: CASSLATPGAFF. Here the CDR3 DNA reads TGTGCCAGCAGCTTAGCAACCCCGGGTGCTTTCTTT.

With regard to this clonotype: One end of the junction fails to match germline, which may point to a read error. The chain couples TRBV7-3 to TRBJ2-3; 9 bases are shared with TRBD2. CDR3 length: 18 residues. Germline CDR1 and CDR2: SGHTA and FQGTGA. CDR3 protein: CASSLRAPAGGFTNTQYF. CDR3 DNA sequence: TGTGCCAGCAGCTTAAGGGCCCCAGCGGGGGGATTCACAAATACGCAGTATTTT.

The CDR3 region is CASRGTASGVGTQYF. CDR3 DNA sequence: TGCGCCAGCAGAGGGACGGCTTCCGGGGTTGGGACCCAGTACTTC. This rearrangement joins TRBV10-2 to TRBJ2-5; D might be TRBD1 or TRBD2, each matching 5 bases. Trimming removed 6 bases at V and 7 bases at J, with 21 bases between. CDR3 length: 15 residues. The germline gives CDR1 WSHSY, CDR2 SAAADI.

Ten or more counts support this clonotype. The chain recombines TRBV7-2 with TRBJ2-7; D is unresolved. Germline lookup yields CDR1 SGHTA and CDR2 FQGNSA. The length of the CDR3 is 13 residues. The germline V and J ends were trimmed by 5 bases and 2 bases, with 10 bases remaining between them. The chain's CDR3 is CASSKLGAYEQYF. DNA for the CDR3: TGTGCCAGCAGCAAGCTGGGCGCCTACGAGCAGTACTTC.

The sample holds many counts of this clonotype. This chain links TRBV7-2 with TRBJ1-3; tentatively, D is TRBD1 (5 bases). Germline V CDR1 and CDR2: SGHTA, FQGNSA. V was shortened by 7 bases and J by 2 bases, with 15 bases between the two germline ends. The CDR3 consists of 15 residues. CDR3 in amino acids: CASTEWGVTGNTIYF. DNA for the CDR3: TGTGCCAGCACCGAATGGGGGGTAACTGGAAACACCATATATTTT. Supplemented by reference TRBV7-2 and TRBJ1-3, the full variable domain reads GAGVSQSPSNKVTEKGKDVELRCDPISGHTALYWYRQSLGQGLEFLIYFQGNSAPDKSGLPSDRFSAERTGGSVSTLTIQRTQQEDSAVYLCASTEWGVTGNTIYFGEGSWLTVV.

There are many counts of this clonotype. The rearrangement joins TRBV20-1 to TRBJ2-1; 9 bases are a match to TRBD2. This CDR3 region has 14 residues. V was pared by 2 bases and J by 4 bases, with 3 bases of the junction left unmatched. Per the germline V gene, CDR1 is DFQATT and CDR2 is SNEGSKA (reference sequence). In nucleotides, the CDR3 is TGCAGTGCTAGACTAGCGGGGCCTTACAATGAGCAGTTCTTC. This translates into CSARLAGPYNEQFF.

This clonotype has more than one count but fewer than ten. The J gene is TRBJ2-5, the V gene TRBV2, with unresolved D. Germline V gene sequence: CDR1 SNHLY, CDR2 FYNNEI. The CDR3 covers 12 residues. Trimming removed 7 bases at V and 4 bases at J, with 10 bases between. The CDR3 spells CASILGGETQYF. For the CDR3, the DNA is TGTGCCAGCATACTGGGCGGAGAGACCCAGTACTTC.

This clonotype was counted at least ten times. This rearrangement joins TRBV7-8 to TRBJ1-1; D is possibly TRBD1 (5 bases). The CDR3 loop spans 15 amino acids. CDR1 and CDR2 from the germline V gene are SGHVS and FQNEAQ. Trimming removed 4 bases from V and 4 bases from J, with 16 bases in between. DNA for the CDR3: TGTGCCAGCAGCTCGTTGGACATGCAGAGCACTGAAGCTTTCTTT. This encodes CASSSLDMQSTEAFF.

This clonotype was detected many times. This chain connects TRBV7-3 to TRBJ2-2, with 8 bases lining up with TRBD1. With V trimmed by 3 bases and J by 2 bases, 11 bases remained unmatched. The CDR3 contains 18 residues. Germline V gene lookup returns CDR1 SGHTA and CDR2 FQGTGA. The CDR3, as DNA: TGTGCCAGCAGCTTTTTGGCACGGGGGACAGGAAACACCGGGGAGCTGTTTTTT. Translated: CASSFLARGTGNTGELFF.

Ten or more counts support this clonotype. The rearrangement uses TRBV7-2 and TRBJ2-7, with 10 nucleotides matching TRBD1. Germline lookup yields CDR1 SGHTA and CDR2 FQGNSA. The CDR3 runs 15 residues. Losses at the gene ends were 5 bases for V and 0 bases for J; bases not matched to a gene: 4. The DNA for the CDR3 is TGTGCCAGCAGCACCCGGACAGGGGGCTCCTACGAGCAGTACTTC. It yields the protein CASSTRTGGSYEQYF.

The rearrangement joins TRBV20-1 to TRBJ2-7, with TRBD2 matching over 10 bases. Germline-derived CDR1 and CDR2 are DFQATT and SNEGSKA (reference sequence). This CDR3 is 12 amino acids long. Germline trimming cut 6 bases from V and 2 bases from J; bases unmatched to any gene: 1. CDR3 sequence: CSASGGAYEQYF. For the CDR3, the DNA is TGCAGTGCCAGCGGGGGGGCCTACGAGCAGTACTTC.

V usage is TRBV28 and J usage is TRBJ2-3, with D possibly called TRBD1 or TRBD2 (6 bases each). V was clipped by 5 bases and J by 6 bases, with 18 bases between them. Per the germline V gene, CDR1 is MDHEN and CDR2 is SYDVKM. The CDR3 length is 15 residues. CDR3 in DNA: TGTGCCAGCAGTCTCCCTCGGGGGCAAGGGGATACGCAGTATTTT. Amino acid sequence: CASSLPRGQGDTQYF. Looking up the rest from reference TRBV28 and TRBJ2-3 gives the full variable domain: DVKVTQSSRYLVKRTGEKVFLECVQDMDHENMFWYRQDPGLGLRLIYFSYDVKMKEKGDIPEGYSVSREKKERFSLILESASTNQTSMYLCASSLPRGQGDTQYFGPGTRLTVL.

This clonotype was picked up many times. The chain combines TRBV7-2 with TRBJ2-5; 11 nucleotides align to TRBD2. V gave up 5 bases and J gave up 2 bases; unmatched junction bases: 4. Germline V gene lookup returns CDR1 SGHTA and CDR2 FQGNSA. This CDR3 comprises 15 residues. The CDR3 region has the DNA TGTGCCAGCAGCCGACTAGCGGGGAGTCAAGAGACCCAGTACTTC. As protein: CASSRLAGSQETQYF.

This clonotype was recorded at least ten times. The CDR3 loop is CASSLSRREKETQYF. Written as DNA, the CDR3 is TGTGCCAGCAGTTTATCCCGCCGGGAGAAAGAGACCCAGTACTTC. The V gene is TRBV28, the J gene TRBJ2-5; D is possibly TRBD2 (6 bases). The CDR3 spans 15 residues. Germline V gene data show CDR1 as MDHEN and CDR2 as SYDVKM. Trimming took 1 base from V and 3 from J, leaving 12 bases between them.

In its sample, this clonotype was seen a few times. The chain joins TRBV6-2 or TRBV6-3 to TRBJ1-1; TRBD1 agrees at 9 bases. Germline V gene data show CDR1 as MNHEY and CDR2 as SVGEGT. The CDR3 is made up of 13 amino acids. V was pared by 10 bases and J by 3 bases, with 6 bases of the junction left unmatched. The CDR3 protein is CATLGQGYTEAFF. CDR3 DNA: TGTGCCACCTTGGGACAGGGCTACACTGAAGCTTTCTTT.

The rearrangement uses TRBV7-9 and TRBJ2-1; D might be TRBD1 (5 bases). The CDR3 is 12 amino acids. Deletions cut 5 bases from V and 13 bases from J, with 15 bases between. In germline, CDR1 is SEHNR, CDR2 FQNEAQ (reference sequence). For the CDR3, the DNA is TGTGCCAGCAGCGTTGGGGCTAGTCATCAGTTCTTC. Translating gives CASSVGASHQFF.